These 21 T cell receptor beta chains came from one sample sequenced in a study of T cell responses to AZD1222 COVID-19 vaccine. The repertoire was sequenced with immunoSEQ multiplex PCR; TCRdb's copy has only in-frame clones and lacks some. Here the sample spans 150,000 to 200,000 clones, roughly 92% being singletons. Specimen: peripheral blood, collected 28 days after the second dose of the MenACWY control vaccine. The receptor source for this set is an adult who received the MenACWY meningococcal vaccine as a control.

This chain links TRBV11-3 with TRBJ2-5; unclear D gene. The CDR3 loop spans 12 amino acids. The germline V gene encodes CDR1 SGHNT and CDR2 YENEEA. With 2 bases removed from V and 0 bases from J, the gap between germline ends came to 1 base. The CDR3 DNA sequence: TGTGCCAGCAGCTTAAACCAAGAGACCCAGTACTTC. Its translation: CASSLNQETQYF.

This rearrangement joins TRBV27 to TRBJ2-7; tentative D call: TRBD1 (6 bases). The germline V gene encodes CDR1 MNHEY and CDR2 SMNVEV (reference sequence). The CDR3 covers 15 residues. The V end was cut by 3 bases, the J end by 0 bases, with 12 bases between. The CDR3 here is CASSFGGEGSYEQYF. The CDR3 nucleotides are TGTGCCAGCAGTTTTGGGGGCGAGGGCTCCTACGAGCAGTACTTC.

The chain couples TRBV3-1 (or the pseudogene TRBV3-2) to TRBJ1-2; no clear D. Germline V gene data show CDR1 as LGHDT and CDR2 as YNNKEL (reference sequence). The V end lost 5 bases, the J end lost 0 bases, and 13 bases lay between the germline ends. CDR3 length: 15 residues. This chain's CDR3 is CASSGRGTANYGYTF. Written as DNA, the CDR3 is TGTGCCAGCAGCGGTCGGGGAACGGCTAACTATGGCTACACCTTC.

The chain combines TRBV27 with TRBJ2-6, with D hard to call. The CDR3 spans 15 residues. V lost 5 bases, J lost 3 bases, and 11 bases lay in between. CDR1 and CDR2 (germline): MNHEY, SMNVEV (reference sequence). CDR3: CASSPGDFGANVLTF. CDR3 sequence (DNA): TGTGCCAGCAGTCCCGGAGATTTTGGGGCCAACGTCCTGACTTTC.

V gene TRBV5-1 combines with J gene TRBJ2-7; D might be TRBD1 or TRBD2, each matching 6 bases. The CDR3 sequence is 15 residues long. Germline CDR1 reads SGHRS; CDR2 reads YFSETQ. Trimming removed 4 bases from V and 2 bases from J, with 16 bases in between. This CDR3 reads CASSPFPGGPYEQYF. CDR3 coding DNA: TGCGCCAGCAGCCCCTTCCCCGGGGGCCCCTACGAGCAGTACTTC. Using reference TRBV5-1 and TRBJ2-7 for the parts outside the CDR3, the full variable domain is KAGVTQTPRYLIKTRGQQVTLSCSPISGHRSVSWYQQTPGQGLQFLFEYFSETQRNKGNFPGRFSGRQFSNSRSEMNVSTLELGDSALYLCASSPFPGGPYEQYFGPGTRLTVT.

V usage is TRBV28 and J usage is TRBJ1-2; D uncertain. V lost 8 bases to trimming and J lost 4 bases, with 14 bases between them. There are 13 residues in the CDR3. Per the germline V gene, CDR1 is MDHEN and CDR2 is SYDVKM. The CDR3 coding sequence is TGTGCCAGCGGATATGACGGGGTCTATGGCTACACCTTC. Protein sequence: CASGYDGVYGYTF.

V gene TRBV29-1 combines with J gene TRBJ1-2; D is possibly TRBD1 (5 bases). The CDR3 is 11 amino acids. The V gene lost 4 bases and the J gene lost 11 bases, with 14 bases spanning the gap. CDR1 and CDR2 (germline): SQVTM, ANQGSEA. CDR3 loop: CSVVRGEGYTF. As DNA, the CDR3 is TGCAGCGTTGTTCGGGGGGAGGGTTACACCTTC.

The rearrangement uses TRBV6-5 and TRBJ1-1; tentatively, D is TRBD1 (6 bases). Germline lookup yields CDR1 MNHEY and CDR2 SVGAGI. The CDR3 sequence is 15 residues long. V gave up 2 bases and J gave up 6 bases, with 16 bases separating them. CDR3 nucleotide sequence: TGTGCCAGCAGTTACGACAGGCTCGGTGGGGCTGAAGCTTTCTTT. Its protein product is CASSYDRLGGAEAFF.

The J gene is TRBJ2-2, the V gene TRBV27, with D unresolved. The germline V gene has CDR1 MNHEY and CDR2 SMNVEV (reference sequence). Trimming stripped 3 bases from V and 1 base from J, with 12 bases between. CDR3 length equals 16 residues. This chain's CDR3 is CASSFRVSRNTGELFF. In nucleotides, the CDR3 is TGTGCCAGCAGTTTCCGGGTATCCAGGAACACCGGGGAGCTGTTTTTT.

This sequence joins TRBV6-2 or TRBV6-3 and TRBJ2-3; no clear D. V was clipped by 5 bases and J by 4 bases, with 4 bases between them. Germline V gene sequence: CDR1 MNHEY, CDR2 SVGEGT. This CDR3 comprises 11 residues. This chain's CDR3 is CASSGSDTQYF. In DNA form, the CDR3 reads TGTGCCAGCAGTGGTTCAGATACGCAGTATTTT.

CDR3 region: CATSDFGQGRGDTQYF. CDR3 DNA sequence: TGTGCCACCAGTGATTTCGGGCAGGGGCGCGGGGATACGCAGTATTTT. This chain links TRBV24-1 with TRBJ2-3; a possible D gene is TRBD1 (6 bases). The length of the CDR3 is 16 residues. V dropped 1 base and J dropped 6 bases, with 16 bases sitting between them. Germline CDR1 KGHDR, CDR2 SFDVKD.

The chain uses TRBV5-1 and TRBJ2-2; 12 nucleotides line up with TRBD2. The CDR3 has 15 residues. CDR1 is SGHRS, CDR2 YFSETQ, per germline. The V segment lost 4 bases and the J segment 5 bases; nucleotides outside the gene matches: 3. The CDR3 coding sequence is TGCGCCAGCAGCGGTACTAGCGGGAGGACCGGGGAGCTGTTTTTT. Protein product: CASSGTSGRTGELFF.

V gene TRBV7-2 combines with J gene TRBJ2-7; TRBD2 matches at 11 bases. V lost 1 base to trimming and J lost 7 bases; unmatched junction nucleotides: 9. The CDR3 is made up of 16 amino acids. CDR1 and CDR2 (germline): SGHTA, FQGNSA. The CDR3 here is CASSLVLAGGPREQYF. The CDR3 coding sequence is TGTGCCAGCAGCTTAGTTCTAGCGGGAGGCCCGCGGGAGCAGTACTTC.

The gene calls are TRBV21-1 and TRBJ1-1; the D call of TRBD1 is as the table states it, not checked on the DNA. TRBV21-1 is marked as a pseudogene. The CDR3 totals 20 residues. The CDR3 DNA sequence: TGTGCCAGCAGCAAAAGAACCCTCAGGTCGGGTAGGACAGGGTGGACTGAAGCTTTCTTT. Amino acids: CASSKRTLRSGRTGWTEAFF.

The V and J genes are TRBV6-5 and TRBJ1-2, with a tentative D call TRBD1 (5 bases). V lost 6 bases, J lost 6 bases, and 14 bases lay in between. This CDR3 contains 13 residues. Per germline, CDR1 MNHEY and CDR2 SVGAGI. This CDR3 reads CASSAQGLDGYTF. The CDR3 bases are TGTGCCAGCAGCGCGCAGGGTTTGGATGGCTACACCTTC.

CDR3 residues: CASSRFGGQGAEAFF. Here the CDR3 DNA reads TGTGCCAGCAGTCGCTTTGGGGGACAGGGAGCTGAAGCTTTCTTT. The rearrangement uses TRBV6-4 and TRBJ1-1; 9 bases agree with TRBD1. V lost 5 bases to trimming and J lost 6 bases; unmatched junction nucleotides: 10. CDR3 length: 15 amino acids. The germline V gene encodes CDR1 MRHNA and CDR2 SNTAGT.

The chain carries TRBV7-8 and TRBJ1-3; D perhaps matches TRBD1 (6 bases). V dropped 4 bases and J dropped 0 bases, with 10 bases sitting between them. Germline V CDR1 and CDR2: SGHVS, FQNEAQ. This CDR3 is 15 amino acids long. CDR3 DNA sequence: TGTGCCAGCAGCTCAACAGGGAGCTCTGGAAACACCATATATTTT. Translating gives CASSSTGSSGNTIYF.

The rearrangement links TRBV7-2 to TRBJ2-7; tentatively, D is TRBD1 (5 bases). CDR3 size: 15 residues. V lost 3 bases and J 5 bases, leaving 17 bases between the germline ends. CDR1 is SGHTA, CDR2 FQGNSA, per germline. The CDR3 protein is CASSLGLGWGDEQYF. The CDR3 DNA reads as TGTGCCAGCAGCTTGGGTCTGGGGTGGGGCGACGAGCAGTACTTC.

This clone was seen only once. This specimen includes other DNA sequences encoding the same CDR3. V and J are TRBV7-2 and TRBJ2-7; 12 bases match TRBD2. V was clipped by 3 bases and J by 0 bases; unmatched bases: 0. Germline CDR1 is SGHTA and CDR2 is FQGNSA. The CDR3 consists of 15 residues. The CDR3 DNA is TGTGCCAGCAGCTTGACTAGCGGGAGCTCCTACGAGCAGTACTTC. It translates to CASSLTSGSSYEQYF.

The gene calls are TRBV27 and TRBJ1-2; 7 bases match TRBD1. This CDR3 has 14 amino acids. Germline V gives CDR1 MNHEY, CDR2 SMNVEV (reference sequence). V trimming: 0 bases; J trimming: 8 bases; junction bases outside the gene matches: 6. CDR3 nucleotides: TGTGCCAGCAGTTTATCCGTGACAGGGACGGGCTACACCTTC. It is translated as CASSLSVTGTGYTF.

This clone has more than one count but fewer than ten. The chain has TRBV19 and TRBJ2-5; 10 nucleotides line up with TRBD2. The germline CDR1 and CDR2 sequences are LNHDA and SQIVND (reference sequence). The V segment lost 4 bases and the J segment 6 bases; nucleotides outside the gene matches: 8. The CDR3 is made up of 15 amino acids. The CDR3 sequence is CASSKELAGRQTQYF. For the CDR3, the DNA is TGTGCCAGTAGTAAGGAACTAGCGGGGAGGCAGACCCAGTACTTC.